The clone carrying this T cell receptor beta chain was seen a few times. Its antigen is unknown. Both 60 Vbeta primers and 13 Jbeta primers went into the PCR. The data were produced by immunoSEQ multiplex PCR, yet TCRdb's version contains in-frame clones alone and is incomplete. The sample contains about 120,000 clones, under 90% of which appear only once. The sample belongs to a study of cytomegalovirus exposure and HLA in healthy donors. The study, taken as a whole, reports: Analysis was performed later, and it showed HLA-associated TCR beta chains to be more clonally expanded than equally common others. One variant, a missense change in DCLRE1C, was linked in a later analysis to TCR beta V- and J-gene trimming.

The study sampled nominally healthy donors, though unrecorded immune exposures were likely. The CDR3 contains 15 residues. J gave up 4 bases and V 4 bases, and 3 bases lay outside the gene matches. The V gene's germline CDR1 is MNHEY and CDR2 SVGAGI. Specimen: PBMCs. The sequence derives from a woman in her thirties or forties in good health and CMV-seronegative. The V gene is TRBV6-5, the J gene TRBJ2-3; 12 nucleotides align to TRBD2. CDR3 sequence reads: CASSLLAGGADTQYF. Here the CDR3 DNA reads TGTGCCAGCAGTTTACTAGCGGGGGGTGCAGATACGCAGTATTTT.